A single sample is the source of the 3 T cell receptor beta chains below, sequenced in a study of blood T cell repertoires in COVID-19. The assay was immunoSEQ multiplex PCR, and TCRdb's table has in-frame clones only and misses some. The sample includes almost 250,000 clones, approximately 86% of them seen just once. The sample taken for sequencing was PBMCs or T cells enriched from blood (not recorded which). The origin of the receptors is a woman aged 45-65 years who had recovered from COVID-19.

V and J are TRBV28 and TRBJ1-1; D is ambiguous. Germline V gives CDR1 MDHEN, CDR2 SYDVKM. The CDR3 runs to 13 residues. Deletions cut 5 bases from V and 2 bases from J, with 9 bases between. CDR3 sequence reads: CASSPRRNTEAFF. The CDR3 DNA reads TGTGCCAGCAGTCCACGGAGAAACACTGAAGCTTTCTTT.

V is TRBV27 and J is TRBJ1-2; 9 nucleotides align to TRBD1. Germline CDR1 MNHEY, CDR2 SMNVEV (reference sequence). Trimming took 6 bases from V and 4 from J; bases not matched to a gene: 12. The CDR3 covers 16 residues. This CDR3 is CASSRSRGQGLYGYTF. CDR3 DNA: TGTGCCAGCAGCCGAAGCCGGGGACAGGGACTCTATGGCTACACCTTC.

The chain recombines TRBV6-5 with TRBJ1-1; D is undetermined. The V gene's germline CDR1 is MNHEY and CDR2 SVGAGI. Trimming shortened V by 6 bases and J by 0 bases, and 8 bases separated the two germline ends. The CDR3 has 13 residues. In nucleotides, the CDR3 is TGTGCCAGCAGCATGAGAGTGAACACTGAAGCTTTCTTT. Protein: CASSMRVNTEAFF.